This passage covers 20 T cell receptor beta chains from one sample sequenced in a study of Graves' ophthalmopathy and Graves' hyperthyroidism. Amplification of the TCR beta CDR3 regions used RNA transcripts (as template). The workflow started with a first-round RT-PCR run with HTBI primers and then moved on to a second-round multiplex PCR. TCRdb re-called the multiplex PCR reads through MiXCR, storing one row per CDR3 protein. The data contain about 620,000 distinct CDR3 sequences, around a fifth of them singletons. The sequenced sample was peripheral blood. The receptor set was obtained from a woman aged 18-29 years with stable Graves' hyperthyroidism. Some clones in this sample may be carry-over from other donors' samples.

V is TRBV6-1 and J is TRBJ1-5; D is possibly TRBD1 (6 bases). V shed 5 bases and J shed 5 bases, with 10 bases lying between them. This CDR3 has 13 residues. Germline CDR1 reads MNHNS; CDR2 reads SASEGT. CDR3 in amino acids: CASSRTEYQPQHF. In DNA form, the CDR3 reads TGTGCCAGCAGTAGGACAGAATATCAGCCCCAGCATTTT.

This clonotype was counted between two and nine times. The rearrangement links TRBV18 to TRBJ1-2; unclear D gene. Germline V gives CDR1 KGHSH, CDR2 LQKENI. Trimming left V 5 bases short and J 4 bases short, with 14 bases between. This CDR3 comprises 14 residues. In DNA form, the CDR3 reads TGTGCCAGCTCATACACAGATCAGAGCTATGGCTACACCTTC. Residues: CASSYTDQSYGYTF.

The rearrangement uses TRBV30 and TRBJ1-5, with a tentative D call TRBD1 (6 bases). Germline assignment: CDR1 GTSNPN and CDR2 SVGIG (reference sequence). There are 14 residues in the CDR3. Trimming stripped 5 bases from V and 4 bases from J, with 15 bases between. The CDR3 coding sequence is TGTGCCTGGGACAGGAGGGGTCCAAATCAGCCCCAGCATTTT. Translated, it gives CAWDRRGPNQPQHF.

The sample holds many counts of this clonotype. The CDR3 DNA sequence: TGTGCCAGCAGTTCGGGACTTCCCTACGAGCAGTACTTC. Protein sequence: CASSSGLPYEQYF. This chain links TRBV6-2 or TRBV6-3 with TRBJ2-7; possibly TRBD2 for D (6 bases). Trimming stripped 4 bases from V and 2 bases from J, with 9 bases between. Germline CDR1 MNHEY, CDR2 SVGEGT. CDR3 size: 13 residues.

This clonotype was observed many times. This chain uses TRBV7-8 with TRBJ1-2; D unclear. The CDR3 consists of 15 residues. Germline loops: CDR1 SGHVS, CDR2 FQNEAQ. Between the trimmed V and J ends, which lost 5 bases and 3 bases, there was a span of 16 bases. CDR3 region: CASSPRRVRDYGYTF. In DNA form, the CDR3 reads TGTGCCAGCAGCCCCAGACGAGTGCGGGACTATGGCTACACCTTC. Complete variable domain (other parts from reference TRBV7-8 and TRBJ1-2): GAGVSQSPRYKVAKRGQDVALRCDPISGHVSLFWYQQALGQGPEFLTYFQNEAQLDKSGLPSDRFFAERPEGSVSTLKIQRTQQEDSAVYLCASSPRRVRDYGYTFGSGTRLTVV.

This clonotype was recorded many times. CDR3 bases: TGTGCCAGCAGCTTAGCGTGGATGAAAGCGGAGACCCAGTACTTC. This translates into CASSLAWMKAETQYF. The rearrangement uses TRBV7-6 and TRBJ2-5; the D is unclear. V was trimmed by 0 bases and J by 5 bases, leaving 13 bases between them. CDR1 SGHVS and CDR2 FNYEAQ come from the germline V gene. CDR3 length: 15 amino acids.

This clonotype was detected many times. V and J are TRBV6-5 and TRBJ1-1; D perhaps matches TRBD1 (5 bases). The CDR3 runs to 14 residues. Germline CDR1 is MNHEY and CDR2 is SVGAGI. The V gene lost 2 bases and the J gene lost 3 bases, with 10 bases spanning the gap. The CDR3 loop reads CASSYLGEDTEAFF. As DNA, the CDR3 is TGTGCCAGCAGTTACCTGGGGGAGGACACTGAAGCTTTCTTT.

This clonotype was seen only a few times. The chain's CDR3 is CASSEAIRGRIGVNTEAFF. CDR3 nucleotides: TGTGCCAGCAGTGAAGCGATTAGGGGGCGGATTGGAGTGAACACTGAAGCTTTCTTT. The chain uses TRBV6-1 and TRBJ1-1; 7 bases align to TRBD1. CDR3 size: 19 residues. J gave up 0 bases and V 0 bases, and 13 bases lay outside the gene matches. Per germline, CDR1 MNHNS and CDR2 SASEGT.

The CDR3 reads CASSLGNRANTGELFF. In DNA form, the CDR3 reads TGTGCCAGCAGCTTAGGGAACCGGGCCAACACCGGGGAGCTGTTTTTT. The gene calls are TRBV11-1 and TRBJ2-2; D is unclear. Germline lookup yields CDR1 SGHAT and CDR2 FQDESV (reference sequence). V was shortened by 1 base and J by 2 bases, with 11 bases between the two germline ends. This CDR3 is 16 amino acids long. Full variable domain (outside the CDR3, taken from reference TRBV11-1 and TRBJ2-2): EAEVAQSPRYKITEKSQAVAFWCDPISGHATLYWYRQILGQGPELLVQFQDESVVDDSQLPKDRFSAERLKGVDSTLKIQPAELGDSAMYLCASSLGNRANTGELFFGEGSRLTVL.

Many counts were recorded for this clonotype. The rearrangement uses TRBV19 and TRBJ1-6; D gene ambiguous. V was cut by 2 bases and J by 5 bases, with 10 bases left in between. The CDR3 is 15 residues long. Germline values: CDR1 LNHDA, CDR2 SQIVND (reference sequence). CDR3 nucleotide sequence: TGTGCCAGTAGTATACTGAACAGAAATAATTCACCCCTCCACTTT. It is translated as CASSILNRNNSPLHF.

This clonotype was counted many times. V and J are TRBV6-2 or TRBV6-3 and TRBJ2-2; 7 positions match TRBD1. Germline V gene data show CDR1 as MNHEY and CDR2 as SVGEGT. With 2 bases clipped from V and 6 bases from J, the junction kept 12 bases outside the gene matches. The CDR3 totals 17 residues. The CDR3 nucleotides read TGTGCCAGCAGTTACGCCTACAGGGGCGAGGTCCCCGGGGAGCTGTTTTTT. Translated, it gives CASSYAYRGEVPGELFF.

J is TRBJ1-6 and V is TRBV18, with a possible D match to TRBD1 (5 bases). Germline CDR1 is KGHSH and CDR2 is LQKENI. The CDR3 totals 14 residues. V dropped 3 bases and J dropped 8 bases, with 11 bases sitting between them. CDR3 in amino acids: CASSPQGLDSPLHF. CDR3 bases: TGTGCCAGCTCACCCCAGGGTTTAGATTCACCCCTCCACTTT.

There are many counts of this clonotype. The chain combines TRBV7-6 with TRBJ2-5, with 9 bases identical to TRBD2. The J segment lost 4 bases and the V segment lost 3 bases, leaving 9 bases of the junction unmatched. Germline CDR1 reads SGHVS; CDR2 reads FNYEAQ. The CDR3 has 16 residues. CDR3 sequence: CASSLGSRGGAETQYF. In DNA form, the CDR3 reads TGTGCCAGCAGCTTGGGTTCGCGGGGGGGGGCAGAGACCCAGTACTTC.

The rearrangement links TRBV9 to TRBJ2-5; no clear D gene. Trimming cost V 4 bases and J 5 bases, with 9 bases left between them. Germline V gene lookup returns CDR1 SGDLS and CDR2 YYNGEE. The CDR3 spans 12 residues. This CDR3 is CASSPNDETQYF. CDR3 in DNA: TGTGCCAGCAGCCCTAACGATGAGACCCAGTACTTC.

In regard to this clonotype: This may be a read error: a much more frequent sequence differs by one nucleotide. This rearrangement joins TRBV2 to TRBJ2-5; D gene uncertain. The CDR3 is 15 amino acids. Germline CDR1 SNHLY, CDR2 FYNNEI. The CDR3 DNA reads TGTGCCAGCAGTGAAGGTTCGGGTTACCAAGAGACCAAGTACTTC. Translated, it gives CASSEGSGYQETKYF.

The V call is TRBV28, the J call TRBJ2-7; TRBD1 agrees at 9 bases. V shed 10 bases, J shed 3 bases, and the junction held 10 bases outside the gene matches. The CDR3 is 14 amino acids. CDR1 and CDR2 (germline): MDHEN, SYDVKM. The CDR3 DNA follows: TGTGCCACCCTGGACAGGGGACTGTTCTACGAGCAGTACTTC. Translation gives CATLDRGLFYEQYF.

The V gene is TRBV27, the J gene TRBJ2-7; D perhaps matches TRBD1 (5 bases). V was trimmed by 0 bases and J by 2 bases, leaving 8 bases between them. The CDR3 contains 14 residues. Germline V lookup: CDR1 MNHEY, CDR2 SMNVEV (reference sequence). The CDR3, as DNA: TGTGCCAGCAGTTTATCGATAGGGGCCTACGAGCAGTACTTC. Protein product: CASSLSIGAYEQYF.

This clonotype was seen repeatedly, ten times or more. The chain carries TRBV7-2 and TRBJ2-7; D ambiguous. Germline loops: CDR1 SGHTA, CDR2 FQGNSA. The V end lost 1 base, the J end lost 4 bases, and 14 bases lay between the germline ends. This CDR3 comprises 15 residues. The CDR3 sequence is CASSLGKTIGYEQYF. Written as DNA, the CDR3 is TGTGCCAGCAGCTTAGGGAAGACAATTGGGTACGAGCAGTACTTC.

The chain recombines TRBV6-1 with TRBJ1-2; 7 bases line up with TRBD1. Trimming took 6 bases from V and 0 from J; bases not matched to a gene: 13. CDR1 is MNHNS and CDR2 is SASEGT in the germline V gene. This CDR3 spans 17 amino acids. The CDR3 protein is CASSLSTGVLANYGYTF. The CDR3 DNA is TGTGCCAGCAGCCTTAGCACAGGGGTCTTAGCTAACTATGGCTACACCTTC.

The chain recombines TRBV27 with TRBJ2-7; 8 bases are a match to TRBD1. The CDR3 totals 17 residues. V gave up 3 bases and J gave up 0 bases; unmatched junction bases: 10. CDR1 and CDR2 from the germline V gene are MNHEY and SMNVEV (reference sequence). CDR3 nucleotides: TGTGCCAGCAGTTTTGGCGGAGTGGGACAGGCCTCCTACGAGCAGTACTTC. This translates into CASSFGGVGQASYEQYF.